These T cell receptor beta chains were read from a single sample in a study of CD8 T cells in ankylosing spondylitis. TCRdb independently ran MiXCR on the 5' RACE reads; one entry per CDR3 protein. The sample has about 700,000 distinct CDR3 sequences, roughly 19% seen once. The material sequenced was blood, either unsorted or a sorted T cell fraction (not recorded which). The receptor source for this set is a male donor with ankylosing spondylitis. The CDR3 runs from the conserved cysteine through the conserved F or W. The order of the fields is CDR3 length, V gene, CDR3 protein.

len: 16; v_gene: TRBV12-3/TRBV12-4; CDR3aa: CASSFVGTTPNTEAFF
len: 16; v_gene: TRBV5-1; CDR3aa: CASSLPTGDWAVEQYF
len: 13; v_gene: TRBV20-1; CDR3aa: CSAVTSGTAKLFF
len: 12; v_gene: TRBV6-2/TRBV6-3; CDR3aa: CASSYPEDEQYF
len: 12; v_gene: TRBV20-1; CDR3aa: CSARRQSHGYTF
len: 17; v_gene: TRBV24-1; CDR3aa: CATSDPPTGKTYNEQFF
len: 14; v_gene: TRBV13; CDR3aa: CASSSGHRGNEQFF
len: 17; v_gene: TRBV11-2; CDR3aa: CASSLEGGTVGRETQYF
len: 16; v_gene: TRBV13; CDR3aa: CASSQTSGGAYNEQFF
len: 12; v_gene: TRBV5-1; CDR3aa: CASSQTGAEQFF
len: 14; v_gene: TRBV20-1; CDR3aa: CSAAPGTGEEKLFF
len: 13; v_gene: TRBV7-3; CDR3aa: CASSTTTTDTQYF
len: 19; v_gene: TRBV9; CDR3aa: CASSVISSGVPTSTDTQYF
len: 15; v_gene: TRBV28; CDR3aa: CASSLARGGTYEQYF
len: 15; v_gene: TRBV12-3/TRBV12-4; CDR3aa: CASSFRDSGGQPQHF
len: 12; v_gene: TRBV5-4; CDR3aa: CASSLGENTQYF
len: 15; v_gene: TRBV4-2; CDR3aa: CASSQAGGDTDTQYF
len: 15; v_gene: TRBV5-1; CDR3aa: CASRPGLANTGELFF
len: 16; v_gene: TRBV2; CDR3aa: CASSERWQGGKYEQYF
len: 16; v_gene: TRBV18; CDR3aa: CASSPRPPSGTDTQYF
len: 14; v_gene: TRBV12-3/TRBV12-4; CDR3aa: CASSIDTAFYEQYF
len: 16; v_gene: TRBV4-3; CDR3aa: CASSQDRQGGFYEQYF
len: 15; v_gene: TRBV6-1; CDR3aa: CASRPRLAGSYEQYF
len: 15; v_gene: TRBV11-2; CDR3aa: CASSLRGGNQETQYF
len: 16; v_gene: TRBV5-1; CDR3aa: CASSLAQLVDTGELFF
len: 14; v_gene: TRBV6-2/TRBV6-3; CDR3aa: CASLRKGPKTEAFF
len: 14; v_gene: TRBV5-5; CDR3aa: CASTWTASTDTQYF
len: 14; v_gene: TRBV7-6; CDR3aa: CASSLGPGTDTQYF
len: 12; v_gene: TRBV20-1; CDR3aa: CSAWGGGEKLFF
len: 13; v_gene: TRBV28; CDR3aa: CASSFRGNNEQFF
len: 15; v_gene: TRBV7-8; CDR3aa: CASSFGGMVRETQYF
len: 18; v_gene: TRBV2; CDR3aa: CASTPRDRGRRGDQPQHF
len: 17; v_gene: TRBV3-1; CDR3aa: CASSQVGRIISGNTIYF
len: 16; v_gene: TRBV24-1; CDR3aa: CATSDPAGTNSYEQYF
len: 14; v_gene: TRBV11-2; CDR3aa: CASSLPEIDYEQYF
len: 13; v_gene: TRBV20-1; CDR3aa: CSATFPYSYEQYF
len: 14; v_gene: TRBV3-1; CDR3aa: CASSQTDLPDTQYF
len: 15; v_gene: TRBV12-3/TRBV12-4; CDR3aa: CASSLAARGGVPQHF
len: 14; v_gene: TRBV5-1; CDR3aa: CASSEGRANTEAFF
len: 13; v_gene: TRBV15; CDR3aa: CATSRDPQETQYF
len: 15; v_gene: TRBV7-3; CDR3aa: CASSLTLDATDTQYF
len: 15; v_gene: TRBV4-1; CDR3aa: CASSQARGQNNEQFF
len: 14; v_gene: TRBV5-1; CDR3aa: CASNIGDRAYEQYF